The source of this T cell receptor beta chain is a study of cytomegalovirus exposure and HLA in healthy donors. About the research overall: Within the Caucasian-associated ancestry cluster were 81% of the roughly 380 genotyped donors. Overall study findings and caveats: Apart from CMV serostatus, no immune exposure information was available. In a later analysis, common viral pathogens appeared linked to several of the most significant clusters.

Remarks on this clone: What it binds is not known.

V gave up 0 bases and J gave up 7 bases, with 16 bases separating them. The germline CDR1 and CDR2 sequences are LGHNA and YSLEER. The CDR3 sequence is 17 residues long. The primer mix had 60 Vbeta and 13 Jbeta primers. Libraries were prepared by immunoSEQ multiplex PCR; TCRdb keeps only in-frame clonotypes and omits some of them. The profile shows under 250,000 clones, roughly 78% of them singletons. The sequence was obtained from a woman aged 25 to 39 in good health and CMV-seropositive. The chain has TRBV4-3 and TRBJ1-6; D is ambiguous. The source material was PBMCs. CDR3 region: CASSQDRAGVANSPLHF. DNA for the CDR3: TGCGCCAGCAGCCAAGATCGGGCGGGTGTCGCGAATTCACCCCTCCACTTT.